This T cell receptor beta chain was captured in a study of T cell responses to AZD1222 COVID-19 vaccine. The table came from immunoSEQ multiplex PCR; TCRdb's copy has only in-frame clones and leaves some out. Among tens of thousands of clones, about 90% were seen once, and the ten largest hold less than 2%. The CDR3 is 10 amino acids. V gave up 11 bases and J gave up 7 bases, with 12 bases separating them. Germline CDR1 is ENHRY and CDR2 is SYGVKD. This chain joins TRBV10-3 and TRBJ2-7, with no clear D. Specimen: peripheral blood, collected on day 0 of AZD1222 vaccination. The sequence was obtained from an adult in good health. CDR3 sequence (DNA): TGTGCCTCGGGTGAGTGGGAGCAGTACTTC. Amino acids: CASGEWEQYF.